The 31 T cell receptor beta chains in this list originate from one sample, sequenced in a study of cytomegalovirus exposure and HLA in healthy donors. The PCR made use of 60 Vbeta and 13 Jbeta primers. The method was immunoSEQ multiplex PCR; TCRdb's version includes in-frame clones alone and lacks a portion of them. The sample holds about 85,000 clones, 60% to 85% seen once. Sequenced input: PBMCs. The receptors come from a boy between 5 and 17 years old in good health and CMV-seronegative.

The chain recombines TRBV28 with TRBJ1-5; D is uncertain. In germline, CDR1 is MDHEN, CDR2 SYDVKM. This CDR3 has 15 amino acids. The ends were cut back, 5 bases at V and 2 bases at J, with 13 bases in the middle. The CDR3 region is CASSIRHRGNQPQHF. CDR3 DNA: TGTGCCAGCAGTATCAGGCACCGAGGCAATCAGCCCCAGCATTTT.

This clone occurred a few times. The chain has TRBV15 and TRBJ1-4; 7 bases map to TRBD1. This CDR3 has 14 residues. CDR1 is LNHNV, CDR2 YYDKDF, per germline (reference sequence). V trimming: 3 bases; J trimming: 7 bases; junction bases outside the gene matches: 5. The CDR3 region is CATSRDRRSEKLFF. CDR3 DNA sequence: TGTGCCACCAGCAGGGACAGGAGGAGTGAAAAACTGTTTTTT.

This clone has just one count. The rearrangement uses TRBV30 and TRBJ2-5; D not certain. The CDR3 length is 11 residues. The V gene's germline CDR1 is GTSNPN and CDR2 SVGIG (reference sequence). V dropped 2 bases and J dropped 4 bases, with 5 bases sitting between them. CDR3 amino acids: CAWSLRETQYF. CDR3 DNA: TGTGCCTGGAGTCTAAGAGAGACCCAGTACTTC.

V and J are TRBV4-3 and TRBJ2-7; perhaps TRBD1 as D (6 bases). With 3 bases removed from V and 2 bases from J, the gap between germline ends came to 14 bases. Germline CDR1 and CDR2: LGHNA and YSLEER. The CDR3 covers 15 residues. The CDR3 sequence: CASSQRTGSPYEQYF. CDR3 DNA sequence: TGCGCCAGCAGCCAGAGAACAGGGTCACCCTACGAGCAGTACTTC.

V is TRBV30 and J is TRBJ1-3, with a weak D call TRBD1 (6 bases). Trimming removed 5 bases at V and 4 bases at J, with 12 bases between. The CDR3 runs to 13 residues. Looked up from germline, CDR1 is GTSNPN and CDR2 is SVGIG (reference sequence). The DNA for the CDR3 is TGTGCCTGGGTAACAGGGTCCGGAAACACCATATATTTT. Protein: CAWVTGSGNTIYF.

The gene calls are TRBV4-3 and TRBJ1-2; a possible D gene is TRBD1 (5 bases). The CDR3 spans 16 residues. V lost 4 bases to trimming and J lost 4 bases, with 19 bases between them. CDR1 LGHNA and CDR2 YSLEER come from the germline V gene. Here the CDR3 DNA reads TGCGCCAGCAGCCCTTCGGACACTCGTGGTCTCTATGGCTACACCTTC. Translating gives CASSPSDTRGLYGYTF.

V is TRBV4-1 and J is TRBJ1-1, with 8 nucleotides matching TRBD1. Germline CDR1 and CDR2: MGHRA and YSYEKL. V was pared by 3 bases and J by 8 bases, with 5 bases of the junction left unmatched. The CDR3 sequence is 13 residues long. CDR3 region: CASSQLRDREAFF. The CDR3 DNA is TGCGCCAGCAGCCAGCTAAGGGACAGGGAAGCTTTCTTT.

The gene calls are TRBV19 and TRBJ2-5, with no clear D. Between the trimmed V and J ends, which lost 5 bases and 4 bases, there was a span of 5 bases. CDR1 is LNHDA, CDR2 SQIVND, per germline (reference sequence). The CDR3 runs 11 residues. The CDR3 DNA sequence: TGTGCCAGTAGTCGAGGAGAGACCCAGTACTTC. It encodes CASSRGETQYF.

This clone was seen more than once but under ten times. The genes are TRBV7-9 and TRBJ1-2; 7 bases are a match to TRBD1. V was pared by 3 bases and J by 4 bases, with 8 bases of the junction left unmatched. CDR1 and CDR2 (germline): SEHNR, FQNEAQ (reference sequence). The CDR3 runs to 15 residues. CDR3 residues: CASSLGDSVIYGYTF. CDR3 sequence (DNA): TGTGCCAGCAGCTTGGGGGACAGCGTGATCTATGGCTACACCTTC.

The J gene is TRBJ1-6, the V gene TRBV7-2; 7 nucleotides match TRBD1. V gave up 2 bases and J gave up 7 bases; unmatched junction bases: 8. Per the germline V gene, CDR1 is SGHTA and CDR2 is FQGNSA. The CDR3 totals 16 residues. The CDR3 spells CASSLRSGGYNSPLHF. CDR3 bases: TGTGCCAGCAGCTTACGATCAGGGGGATACAATTCACCCCTCCACTTT.

The gene calls are TRBV29-1 and TRBJ2-1; the D gene is possibly TRBD1 (5 bases). CDR3 length: 14 amino acids. Germline V gene sequence: CDR1 SQVTM, CDR2 ANQGSEA. Deletions cut 3 bases from V and 2 bases from J, with 11 bases between. The CDR3 here is CSVDGQGAYNEQFF. As DNA, the CDR3 is TGCAGCGTTGATGGTCAGGGCGCCTACAATGAGCAGTTCTTC.

The chain employs TRBV18 and TRBJ2-5; D remains ambiguous. Between the trimmed V and J ends, which lost 2 bases and 5 bases, there was a span of 12 bases. CDR1 KGHSH and CDR2 LQKENI come from the germline V gene. The CDR3 is 14 amino acids. CDR3 residues: CASSPEVAIETQYF. Written as DNA, the CDR3 is TGTGCCAGCTCACCAGAGGTAGCTATTGAGACCCAGTACTTC.

The chain is built from TRBV7-2 and TRBJ2-1; 12 nucleotides align to TRBD1. Trimming cost V 1 base and J 8 bases; bases outside gene matches: 15. The CDR3 has 19 residues. The germline V gene encodes CDR1 SGHTA and CDR2 FQGNSA. The DNA of the CDR3 is TGTGCCAGCAGCTTAGGAGCCCCGGGACAGGGGGCGTTTTGGGATGAGCAGTTCTTC. As protein: CASSLGAPGQGAFWDEQFF. Using reference TRBV7-2 and TRBJ2-1 for the parts outside the CDR3, the full variable domain is GAGVSQSPSNKVTEKGKDVELRCDPISGHTALYWYRQSLGQGLEFLIYFQGNSAPDKSGLPSDRFSAERTGGSVSTLTIQRTQQEDSAVYLCASSLGAPGQGAFWDEQFFGPGTRLTVL.

The gene calls are TRBV10-3 and TRBJ2-1; a weak D match, TRBD2 (6 bases). V was shortened by 5 bases and J by 6 bases, with 8 bases between the two germline ends. CDR3 size: 12 residues. In germline, CDR1 is ENHRY, CDR2 SYGVKD. The chain's CDR3 is CAISSTSNEQFF. The CDR3, as DNA: TGTGCCATCAGTTCGACTAGCAATGAGCAGTTCTTC.

The rearrangement joins TRBV28 to TRBJ1-5; 7 nucleotides line up with TRBD1. Germline V gives CDR1 MDHEN, CDR2 SYDVKM. V lost 6 bases, J lost 10 bases, and 6 bases stayed unmatched. The CDR3 loop spans 12 amino acids. The CDR3 region has the DNA TGTGCCAGCAGCTCGACAGGGTACCCCCAGCATTTT. Protein sequence: CASSSTGYPQHF.

V usage is TRBV7-2 and J usage is TRBJ1-5, with D maybe TRBD1 (6 bases). V dropped 5 bases and J dropped 1 base, with 21 bases sitting between them. Germline CDR1 reads SGHTA; CDR2 reads FQGNSA. There are 18 residues in the CDR3. CDR3 sequence (DNA): TGTGCCAGCAGCAGACGGGCGGGGGGCGGTAGAAGCAATCAGCCCCAGCATTTT. It yields the protein CASSRRAGGGRSNQPQHF.

The chain links TRBV28 to TRBJ1-2, with no clear D. From germline, CDR1 is MDHEN and CDR2 SYDVKM. V was clipped by 3 bases and J by 4 bases, with 12 bases between them. The CDR3 loop spans 14 amino acids. The DNA for the CDR3 is TGTGCCAGCAGTTTCAAAGAGCTTTTCTATGGCTACACCTTC. Encoded protein: CASSFKELFYGYTF.

This clone was counted only a few times. As DNA, the CDR3 is TGTGCCAGCAGTCCGACGACAGTATTGAACACTGAAGCTTTCTTT. This codes for CASSPTTVLNTEAFF. The J gene is TRBJ1-1, the V gene TRBV6-1, with a possible D match to TRBD1 (5 bases). CDR1 is MNHNS, CDR2 SASEGT, per germline. The CDR3 runs 15 residues. Trimming removed 5 bases from V and 0 bases from J, with 13 bases in between.

The V gene is TRBV4-3, the J gene TRBJ1-2, with D uncertain. Per the germline V gene, CDR1 is LGHNA and CDR2 is YSLEER. The CDR3 covers 14 residues. V was trimmed by 0 bases and J by 5 bases, leaving 10 bases between them. CDR3 bases: TGCGCCAGCAGCCAAGATAGAGGCGAGTATGGCTACACCTTC. It specifies CASSQDRGEYGYTF.

The chain recombines TRBV15 with TRBJ2-3; D unresolved. V lost 0 bases and J 4 bases, leaving 5 bases between the germline ends. The CDR3 runs 13 residues. Germline V gene data show CDR1 as LNHNV and CDR2 as YYDKDF (reference sequence). In nucleotides, the CDR3 is TGTGCCACCAGCAGAGATTCTTCAGATACGCAGTATTTT. Protein sequence: CATSRDSSDTQYF.

J is TRBJ2-1 and V is TRBV9; TRBD1 is a possible D gene (5 bases). V lost 4 bases, J lost 4 bases, and 15 bases lay in between. Germline CDR1 and CDR2: SGDLS and YYNGEE. This CDR3 contains 15 residues. DNA of the CDR3: TGTGCCAGCAGCATCTTCGGACACTTATACAATGAGCAGTTCTTC. This sequence encodes CASSIFGHLYNEQFF.

The genes are TRBV9 and TRBJ1-6, with TRBD1 identical over 7 bases. V dropped 2 bases and J dropped 7; count of bases not matched to a gene: 9. The CDR3 is 16 residues long. Germline V gene sequence: CDR1 SGDLS, CDR2 YYNGEE. This CDR3 reads CASSVMDRTMNSPLHF. The CDR3 DNA reads as TGTGCCAGCAGCGTTATGGACAGGACAATGAATTCACCCCTCCACTTT.

J is TRBJ1-5 and V is TRBV30; a weak D match, TRBD1 (5 bases). Germline V gene sequence: CDR1 GTSNPN, CDR2 SVGIG (reference sequence). This CDR3 region has 12 residues. Trimming removed 4 bases at V and 6 bases at J, with 10 bases between. The CDR3 DNA sequence: TGTGCCTGGACAAGGGGAGGTCAGCCCCAGCATTTT. Translated: CAWTRGGQPQHF.

This rearrangement joins TRBV29-1 to TRBJ2-7; no firm D call. CDR3 length equals 13 residues. V dropped 0 bases and J dropped 1 base, with 7 bases sitting between them. Germline CDR1 and CDR2: SQVTM and ANQGSEA. This CDR3 is CSVEDAGSYEQYF. CDR3 DNA: TGCAGCGTTGAAGATGCCGGGTCCTACGAGCAGTACTTC.

The V call is TRBV27, the J call TRBJ1-1; D is undetermined. This CDR3 region has 13 residues. In germline, CDR1 is MNHEY, CDR2 SMNVEV (reference sequence). Trimming took 5 bases from V and 3 from J, leaving 10 bases between them. The CDR3 sequence is CASSPYLDTEAFF. Written as DNA, the CDR3 is TGTGCCAGCAGTCCCTACTTGGACACTGAAGCTTTCTTT.

The chain combines TRBV25-1 with TRBJ1-1; 10 bases are a match to TRBD1. Germline-derived CDR1 and CDR2 are MGHDK and SYGVNS. J gave up 7 bases and V 8 bases, and 10 bases lay outside the gene matches. This CDR3 is built from 14 residues. The CDR3 region has the DNA TGTGCCAGCCTTCTCGGGACAGGGGTTGATGAAGCTTTCTTT. It specifies CASLLGTGVDEAFF.

The count of this clone is one. The gene calls are TRBV4-1 and TRBJ2-3; D may be TRBD1 (6 bases). V was shortened by 3 bases and J by 2 bases, with 12 bases between the two germline ends. Per germline, CDR1 MGHRA and CDR2 YSYEKL. The CDR3 totals 15 residues. The CDR3 DNA is TGCGCCAGCAGCCACAGGGGCCCACACACAGATACGCAGTATTTT. This encodes CASSHRGPHTDTQYF.

The chain is built from TRBV30 and TRBJ2-5; D gene ambiguous. The CDR3 covers 12 residues. Trimming shortened V by 3 bases and J by 6 bases, and 11 bases separated the two germline ends. CDR1 and CDR2 (germline): GTSNPN, SVGIG (reference sequence). The CDR3, as DNA: TGTGCCTGGAGGGCCGGGTACCAGACCCAGTACTTC. Protein sequence: CAWRAGYQTQYF.

J is TRBJ2-7 and V is TRBV29-1; D ambiguous. Germline lookup yields CDR1 SQVTM and CDR2 ANQGSEA. V lost 4 bases and J 0 bases, leaving 7 bases between the germline ends. The CDR3 length is 12 residues. In DNA form, the CDR3 reads TGCAGCGTTGGGTTCAGCTCCTACGAGCAGTACTTC. It encodes CSVGFSSYEQYF.

Only a few counts were recorded for this clone. The gene calls are TRBV30 and TRBJ2-7, with D unresolved. The CDR3 runs 14 residues. Trimming stripped 0 bases from V and 2 bases from J, with 11 bases between. Germline V lookup: CDR1 GTSNPN, CDR2 SVGIG (reference sequence). The CDR3 region is CAWSVTVSTYEQYF. The CDR3 DNA sequence: TGTGCCTGGAGTGTAACAGTCTCGACCTACGAGCAGTACTTC.

This clone was detected a few times. The V and J genes are TRBV30 and TRBJ1-1, with D uncertain. V was trimmed by 1 base and J by 7 bases, leaving 10 bases between them. The germline V gene encodes CDR1 GTSNPN and CDR2 SVGIG (reference sequence). This CDR3 region has 12 residues. The CDR3 reads CAWSGGWGEAFF. The DNA for the CDR3 is TGTGCCTGGAGTGGAGGGTGGGGTGAAGCTTTCTTT.